This is a list of T cell receptor beta chains from one sample in a study of CD8+ T cells in alopecia areata. Measured with immunoSEQ multiplex PCR; TCRdb has only the in-frame clones, and not every one. The sample has approximately 280,000 clones, 58% seen once. The source material was CD4+ T cells sorted from blood, sampled at week 24, from a patient treated with tofacitinib. The receptors were gathered from a human donor with alopecia areata. CDR3s include the opening cysteine and the closing phenylalanine or tryptophan. Each record gives: V gene, CDR3 length, J gene, clone size, D gene, CDR3 protein, CDR3 DNA. D genes are given only for firm matches. Size values are once, few and many counts, or a class for expanded clones, and some rows have none.

V gene: TRBV6-5
CDR3 length: 14
J gene: TRBJ1-2
clone size: few
D gene: .
CDR3 protein: CASRNGPWNYGYTF
CDR3 DNA: TGTGCCAGCCGGAACGGGCCCTGGAACTATGGCTACACCTTC

V gene: TRBV28
CDR3 length: 13
J gene: TRBJ1-2
clone size: .
D gene: .
CDR3 protein: CASQGEGNYGYTF
CDR3 DNA: TGTGCCAGCCAGGGTGAGGGGAATTATGGCTACACCTTC

V gene: TRBV5-4
CDR3 length: 13
J gene: TRBJ2-7
clone size: .
D gene: .
CDR3 protein: CASSLGLSNEQYF
CDR3 DNA: TGTGCCAGCAGCTTGGGTCTAAGTAACGAGCAGTACTTC

V gene: TRBV28
CDR3 length: 16
J gene: TRBJ2-2
clone size: few
D gene: .
CDR3 protein: CASTYWGAVATGELFF
CDR3 DNA: TGTGCCAGCACCTATTGGGGGGCTGTTGCCACCGGGGAGCTGTTTTTT

V gene: TRBV30
CDR3 length: 11
J gene: TRBJ1-2
clone size: .
D gene: .
CDR3 protein: CAWRGGSRYTF
CDR3 DNA: TGTGCCTGGAGGGGAGGGTCACGCTACACCTTC

V gene: TRBV9
CDR3 length: 13
J gene: TRBJ1-1
clone size: .
D gene: TRBD1
CDR3 protein: CASSVDPQGEAFF
CDR3 DNA: TGTGCCAGCAGCGTTGACCCACAGGGGGAAGCTTTCTTT

V gene: TRBV5-5
CDR3 length: 13
J gene: TRBJ2-2
clone size: .
D gene: .
CDR3 protein: CASSPGLTGELFF
CDR3 DNA: TGTGCCAGCAGCCCTGGGCTTACCGGGGAGCTGTTTTTT

V gene: TRBV29-1
CDR3 length: 13
J gene: TRBJ1-1
clone size: .
D gene: .
CDR3 protein: CSVAPGRHTEAFF
CDR3 DNA: TGCAGCGTTGCCCCGGGACGGCACACTGAAGCTTTCTTT

V gene: TRBV28
CDR3 length: 13
J gene: TRBJ2-7
clone size: .
D gene: TRBD1
CDR3 protein: CASRGQGSYEQYF
CDR3 DNA: TGTGCCAGCAGAGGACAGGGCTCCTACGAGCAGTACTTC

V gene: TRBV7-2
CDR3 length: 16
J gene: TRBJ2-1
clone size: .
D gene: .
CDR3 protein: CASSLAWGVSYNEQFF
CDR3 DNA: TGTGCCAGCAGCTTAGCTTGGGGCGTATCCTACAATGAGCAGTTCTTC

V gene: TRBV2
CDR3 length: 15
J gene: TRBJ2-1
clone size: few
D gene: TRBD2
CDR3 protein: CASSEQLAIYNEQFF
CDR3 DNA: TGTGCCAGCAGTGAACAACTAGCGATCTACAATGAGCAGTTCTTC

V gene: TRBV4-1
CDR3 length: 14
J gene: TRBJ2-5
clone size: .
D gene: .
CDR3 protein: CASSQPGRQETQYF
CDR3 DNA: TGCGCCAGCAGCCAGCCGGGACGTCAAGAGACCCAGTACTTC

V gene: TRBV30
CDR3 length: 14
J gene: TRBJ2-2
clone size: .
D gene: TRBD2
CDR3 protein: CAWRISGGTGELFF
CDR3 DNA: TGTGCCTGGAGGATTAGCGGGGGGACCGGGGAGCTGTTTTTT

V gene: TRBV30
CDR3 length: 14
J gene: TRBJ2-1
clone size: few
D gene: TRBD1
CDR3 protein: CAWSVGTGVDEQFF
CDR3 DNA: TGTGCCTGGAGTGTCGGGACAGGGGTGGATGAGCAGTTCTTC

V gene: TRBV28
CDR3 length: 18
J gene: TRBJ1-5
clone size: .
D gene: .
CDR3 protein: CASSLRPFSGAREKPQHF
CDR3 DNA: TGTGCCAGCAGTTTACGCCCGTTCTCCGGGGCCCGGGAGAAGCCCCAGCATTTT

V gene: TRBV30
CDR3 length: 13
J gene: TRBJ1-1
clone size: .
D gene: .
CDR3 protein: CAWSAGAGTEAFF
CDR3 DNA: TGTGCCTGGAGTGCAGGGGCCGGCACTGAAGCTTTCTTT

V gene: TRBV30
CDR3 length: 17
J gene: TRBJ1-6
clone size: .
D gene: .
CDR3 protein: CAWSVDARRTGRTPLHF
CDR3 DNA: TGTGCCTGGAGTGTTGACGCGCGGAGGACTGGCCGGACACCCCTCCACTTT

V gene: TRBV29-1
CDR3 length: 15
J gene: TRBJ1-1
clone size: .
D gene: .
CDR3 protein: CSVDRGGDEVTEAFF
CDR3 DNA: TGCAGCGTTGATCGCGGGGGCGACGAAGTCACTGAAGCTTTCTTT

V gene: TRBV7-8
CDR3 length: 13
J gene: TRBJ2-7
clone size: .
D gene: .
CDR3 protein: CASSLQGPYEQYF
CDR3 DNA: TGTGCCAGCAGCCTACAGGGACCCTACGAGCAGTACTTC

V gene: TRBV4-1
CDR3 length: 16
J gene: TRBJ1-2
clone size: .
D gene: .
CDR3 protein: CASSHPTPGHGYGYTF
CDR3 DNA: TGCGCCAGCAGCCATCCCACCCCGGGACACGGCTATGGCTACACCTTC

V gene: TRBV19
CDR3 length: 12
J gene: TRBJ1-5
clone size: .
D gene: .
CDR3 protein: CASSTRPSAQHF
CDR3 DNA: TGTGCCAGTAGTACGCGTCCCTCGGCCCAGCATTTT

V gene: TRBV28
CDR3 length: 11
J gene: TRBJ2-2
clone size: few
D gene: .
CDR3 protein: CARLITGELFF
CDR3 DNA: TGTGCCAGATTAATTACCGGGGAGCTGTTTTTT

V gene: TRBV6-5
CDR3 length: 15
J gene: TRBJ2-7
clone size: .
D gene: TRBD1
CDR3 protein: CASSYSGTGGYEQYF
CDR3 DNA: TGTGCCAGCAGTTACTCCGGGACAGGGGGCTACGAGCAGTACTTC

V gene: TRBV2
CDR3 length: 14
J gene: TRBJ2-7
clone size: .
D gene: TRBD2
CDR3 protein: CASQTGLGTHEQYF
CDR3 DNA: TGTGCCAGCCAAACGGGACTAGGAACCCACGAGCAGTACTTC

V gene: TRBV18
CDR3 length: 18
J gene: TRBJ1-6
clone size: .
D gene: TRBD1
CDR3 protein: CASSPPGTGAGGNSPLHF
CDR3 DNA: TGTGCCAGCTCACCACCAGGGACCGGCGCAGGGGGAAATTCACCCCTCCACTTT

V gene: TRBV29-1
CDR3 length: 12
J gene: TRBJ2-5
clone size: once
D gene: .
CDR3 protein: CSVDRGGETQYF
CDR3 DNA: TGCAGCGTTGATAGAGGGGGAGAGACCCAGTACTTC

V gene: TRBV27
CDR3 length: 14
J gene: TRBJ2-7
clone size: .
D gene: TRBD2
CDR3 protein: CASSSSGGALEQYF
CDR3 DNA: TGTGCCAGCTCTTCTAGCGGGGGGGCCCTGGAGCAGTACTTC

V gene: TRBV29-1
CDR3 length: 14
J gene: TRBJ2-4
clone size: few
D gene: .
CDR3 protein: CSVGGRGAKNIQYF
CDR3 DNA: TGCAGCGTTGGGGGTAGGGGCGCCAAAAACATTCAGTACTTC

V gene: TRBV10-3
CDR3 length: 15
J gene: TRBJ2-7
clone size: .
D gene: .
CDR3 protein: CAISDPQQGRYEQYF
CDR3 DNA: TGTGCCATCAGTGACCCACAACAGGGGAGGTACGAGCAGTACTTC

V gene: TRBV18
CDR3 length: 14
J gene: TRBJ2-5
clone size: few
D gene: TRBD2
CDR3 protein: CASSPTSGEETQYF
CDR3 DNA: TGTGCCAGCTCACCAACTAGCGGGGAAGAGACCCAGTACTTC

V gene: TRBV5-1
CDR3 length: 17
J gene: TRBJ1-4
clone size: .
D gene: .
CDR3 protein: CASSLSGRPPGEEKLFF
CDR3 DNA: TGCGCCAGCAGCTTGTCGGGCAGGCCTCCGGGGGAGGAAAAACTGTTTTTT

V gene: TRBV30
CDR3 length: 16
J gene: TRBJ1-6
clone size: .
D gene: .
CDR3 protein: CAWASSRSSYNSPLHF
CDR3 DNA: TGTGCCTGGGCGTCGAGCAGGAGCTCCTATAATTCACCCCTCCACTTT

V gene: TRBV29-1
CDR3 length: 11
J gene: TRBJ2-3
clone size: few
D gene: .
CDR3 protein: CSALHYDTQYF
CDR3 DNA: TGCAGCGCCCTACACTATGATACGCAGTATTTT

V gene: TRBV7-3
CDR3 length: 14
J gene: TRBJ1-2
clone size: .
D gene: .
CDR3 protein: CASSPTTGSYGYTF
CDR3 DNA: TGTGCCAGCAGCCCCACTACAGGATCCTATGGCTACACCTTC

V gene: TRBV25-1
CDR3 length: 14
J gene: TRBJ1-2
clone size: .
D gene: .
CDR3 protein: CASSERRAGYGYTF
CDR3 DNA: TGTGCCAGCAGTGAAAGGAGGGCGGGCTATGGCTACACCTTC

V gene: TRBV2
CDR3 length: 15
J gene: TRBJ1-4
clone size: .
D gene: .
CDR3 protein: CASSGRPATNEKLFF
CDR3 DNA: TGTGCCAGCAGTGGCAGGCCTGCAACTAATGAAAAACTGTTTTTT

V gene: TRBV30
CDR3 length: 13
J gene: TRBJ1-1
clone size: .
D gene: .
CDR3 protein: CAWSVYLGAEAFF
CDR3 DNA: TGTGCCTGGAGTGTATATCTGGGCGCTGAAGCTTTCTTT

V gene: TRBV20-1
CDR3 length: 10
J gene: TRBJ2-5
clone size: .
D gene: .
CDR3 protein: CSATAYTQYF
CDR3 DNA: TGCAGTGCCACCGCATACACCCAGTACTTC

V gene: TRBV4-3
CDR3 length: 15
J gene: TRBJ1-6
clone size: .
D gene: .
CDR3 protein: CASSQERTENSPLHF
CDR3 DNA: TGCGCCAGCAGCCAAGAGAGGACAGAGAATTCACCCCTCCACTTT

V gene: TRBV29-1
CDR3 length: 14
J gene: TRBJ2-2
clone size: .
D gene: .
CDR3 protein: CSVEEGLGTGELFF
CDR3 DNA: TGCAGCGTTGAGGAGGGGCTCGGCACCGGGGAGCTGTTTTTT

V gene: TRBV5-4
CDR3 length: 13
J gene: TRBJ2-5
clone size: .
D gene: .
CDR3 protein: CASSLRERETQYF
CDR3 DNA: TGTGCCAGCAGCTTGAGGGAGCGGGAGACCCAGTACTTC

V gene: TRBV18
CDR3 length: 15
J gene: TRBJ2-5
clone size: .
D gene: .
CDR3 protein: CASSHPSTRGETQYF
CDR3 DNA: TGTGCCAGCTCACACCCCTCTACCAGGGGAGAGACCCAGTACTTC

V gene: TRBV30
CDR3 length: 13
J gene: TRBJ2-5
clone size: .
D gene: TRBD1
CDR3 protein: CAWRQGAQETQYF
CDR3 DNA: TGTGCCTGGCGACAGGGAGCCCAAGAGACCCAGTACTTC

V gene: TRBV4-3
CDR3 length: 15
J gene: TRBJ2-6
clone size: few
D gene: .
CDR3 protein: CASSPLSSGANVLTF
CDR3 DNA: TGCGCCAGCAGCCCCTTAAGCTCTGGGGCCAACGTCCTGACTTTC

V gene: TRBV6-5
CDR3 length: 15
J gene: TRBJ2-4
clone size: .
D gene: TRBD1
CDR3 protein: CASSYSGQAKNIQYF
CDR3 DNA: TGTGCCAGCAGTTATTCGGGACAGGCCAAAAACATTCAGTACTTC

V gene: TRBV10-3
CDR3 length: 16
J gene: TRBJ2-2
clone size: .
D gene: TRBD1
CDR3 protein: CAISEHGTANTGELFF
CDR3 DNA: TGTGCCATCAGTGAGCACGGGACAGCGAACACCGGGGAGCTGTTTTTT

V gene: TRBV5-4
CDR3 length: 11
J gene: TRBJ2-7
clone size: .
D gene: .
CDR3 protein: CASSLLDEQYF
CDR3 DNA: TGTGCCAGCAGCCTGTTGGACGAGCAGTACTTC

V gene: TRBV7-7
CDR3 length: 13
J gene: TRBJ2-1
clone size: few
D gene: .
CDR3 protein: CASSADERNEQFF
CDR3 DNA: TGTGCTAGCAGCGCGGATGAGCGCAATGAGCAGTTCTTC

V gene: TRBV29-1
CDR3 length: 14
J gene: TRBJ2-1
clone size: .
D gene: TRBD1
CDR3 protein: CSVDQGGAGGEQFF
CDR3 DNA: TGCAGCGTTGATCAAGGGGGCGCCGGAGGTGAGCAGTTCTTC

V gene: TRBV30
CDR3 length: 15
J gene: TRBJ2-3
clone size: .
D gene: TRBD2
CDR3 protein: CAWSTYRGGGATQYF
CDR3 DNA: TGTGCCTGGAGTACTTATCGGGGGGGAGGTGCTACGCAGTATTTT

V gene: TRBV27
CDR3 length: 12
J gene: TRBJ2-5
clone size: few
D gene: .
CDR3 protein: CASSYSGETQYF
CDR3 DNA: TGTGCCAGCAGTTACAGCGGGGAGACCCAGTACTTC

V gene: TRBV2
CDR3 length: 14
J gene: TRBJ1-1
clone size: .
D gene: .
CDR3 protein: CASSKGHGDTEAFF
CDR3 DNA: TGTGCCAGCAGTAAGGGACACGGCGACACTGAAGCTTTCTTT

V gene: TRBV18
CDR3 length: 13
J gene: TRBJ1-2
clone size: .
D gene: .
CDR3 protein: CASSPGRFYGYTF
CDR3 DNA: TGTGCCAGCTCACCGGGAAGGTTCTATGGCTACACCTTC

V gene: TRBV4-1
CDR3 length: 15
J gene: TRBJ2-7
clone size: .
D gene: .
CDR3 protein: CASSQGISSSYEQYF
CDR3 DNA: TGCGCCAGCAGCCAAGGAATTTCTTCCTCCTACGAGCAGTACTTC

V gene: TRBV4-1
CDR3 length: 18
J gene: TRBJ2-2
clone size: once
D gene: TRBD2
CDR3 protein: CASSLGGFGTSGVGELFF
CDR3 DNA: TGCGCCAGCAGCCTCGGAGGGTTTGGGACTAGCGGGGTCGGGGAGCTGTTTTTT

V gene: TRBV15
CDR3 length: 21
J gene: TRBJ1-1
clone size: .
D gene: .
CDR3 protein: CATSRDSRLWARGDMNTEAFF
CDR3 DNA: TGTGCCACCAGCAGAGACTCCCGGCTGTGGGCCCGGGGGGACATGAACACTGAAGCTTTCTTT

V gene: TRBV2
CDR3 length: 14
J gene: TRBJ2-3
clone size: .
D gene: .
CDR3 protein: CASSIDLSTDTQYF
CDR3 DNA: TGTGCCAGCAGCATTGACCTTAGCACAGATACGCAGTATTTT

V gene: TRBV5-1
CDR3 length: 15
J gene: TRBJ2-5
clone size: .
D gene: .
CDR3 protein: CASSVKGVGEETQYF
CDR3 DNA: TGCGCCAGCAGCGTCAAGGGGGTCGGGGAAGAGACCCAGTACTTC

V gene: TRBV2
CDR3 length: 13
J gene: TRBJ1-2
clone size: .
D gene: .
CDR3 protein: CASSETGAYGYTF
CDR3 DNA: TGTGCCAGCAGCGAGACAGGAGCCTATGGCTACACCTTC